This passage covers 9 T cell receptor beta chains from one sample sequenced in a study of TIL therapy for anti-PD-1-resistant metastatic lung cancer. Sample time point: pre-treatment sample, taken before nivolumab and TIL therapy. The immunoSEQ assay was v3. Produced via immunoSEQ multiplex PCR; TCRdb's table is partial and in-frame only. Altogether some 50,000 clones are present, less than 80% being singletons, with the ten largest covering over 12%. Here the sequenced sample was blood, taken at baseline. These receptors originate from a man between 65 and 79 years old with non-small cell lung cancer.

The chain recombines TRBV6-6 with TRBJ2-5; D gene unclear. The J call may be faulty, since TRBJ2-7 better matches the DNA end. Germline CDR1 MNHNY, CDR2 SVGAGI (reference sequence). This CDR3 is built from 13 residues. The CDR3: CASSSGPPYEQYF. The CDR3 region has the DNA TGTGCCAGCAGTTCAGGACCGCCGTACGAGCAGTACTTC.

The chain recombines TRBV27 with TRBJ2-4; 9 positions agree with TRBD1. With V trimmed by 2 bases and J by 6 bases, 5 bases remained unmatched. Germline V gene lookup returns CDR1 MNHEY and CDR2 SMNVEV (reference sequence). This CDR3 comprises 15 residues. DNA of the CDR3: TGTGCCAGCAGTTTAGGGACAGGGTATGGAAACATTCAGTACTTC. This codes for CASSLGTGYGNIQYF.

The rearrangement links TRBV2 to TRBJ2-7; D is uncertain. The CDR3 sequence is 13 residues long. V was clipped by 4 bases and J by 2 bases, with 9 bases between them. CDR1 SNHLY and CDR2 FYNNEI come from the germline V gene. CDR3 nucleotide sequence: TGTGCCAGCAGTGTGTCGGCAGCCTACGAGCAGTACTTC. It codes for CASSVSAAYEQYF.

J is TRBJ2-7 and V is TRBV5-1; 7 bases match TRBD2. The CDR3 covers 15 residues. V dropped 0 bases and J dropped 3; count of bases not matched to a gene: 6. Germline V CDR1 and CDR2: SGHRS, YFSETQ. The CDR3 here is CASSLEGGSSYEQYF. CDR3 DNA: TGCGCCAGCAGCTTGGAGGGAGGGTCCAGCTACGAGCAGTACTTC. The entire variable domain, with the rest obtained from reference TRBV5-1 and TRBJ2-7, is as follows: KAGVTQTPRYLIKTRGQQVTLSCSPISGHRSVSWYQQTPGQGLQFLFEYFSETQRNKGNFPGRFSGRQFSNSRSEMNVSTLELGDSALYLCASSLEGGSSYEQYFGPGTRLTVT.

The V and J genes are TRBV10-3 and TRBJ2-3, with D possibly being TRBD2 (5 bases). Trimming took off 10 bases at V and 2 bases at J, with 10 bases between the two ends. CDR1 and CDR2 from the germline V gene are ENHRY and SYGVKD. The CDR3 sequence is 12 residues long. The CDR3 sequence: CATRANTDTQYF. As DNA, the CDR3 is TGTGCCACGCGGGCGAACACAGATACGCAGTATTTT.

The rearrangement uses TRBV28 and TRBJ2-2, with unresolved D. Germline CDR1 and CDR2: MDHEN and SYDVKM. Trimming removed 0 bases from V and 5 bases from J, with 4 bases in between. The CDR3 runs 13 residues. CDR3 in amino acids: CASSLWETGELFF. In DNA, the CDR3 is TGTGCCAGCAGTTTATGGGAAACCGGGGAGCTGTTTTTT. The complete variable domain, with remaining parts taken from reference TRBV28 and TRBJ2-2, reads DVKVTQSSRYLVKRTGEKVFLECVQDMDHENMFWYRQDPGLGLRLIYFSYDVKMKEKGDIPEGYSVSREKKERFSLILESASTNQTSMYLCASSLWETGELFFGEGSRLTVL.

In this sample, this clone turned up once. This CDR3 is CASSLGTGSTGELFF. The CDR3 DNA is TGTGCCAGCAGTTTAGGGACAGGGAGCACCGGGGAGCTGTTTTTT. V usage is TRBV27 and J usage is TRBJ2-2; 9 bases align to TRBD1. The CDR3 consists of 15 residues. Trimming at V came to 2 bases and at J to 4 bases, leaving 2 bases not matched to a gene. Germline V gives CDR1 MNHEY, CDR2 SMNVEV (reference sequence).

CDR3 DNA sequence: TGCGCCAGCAGCTTGGCCGGCCTGTCAGATACGCAGTATTTT. Amino acid sequence: CASSLAGLSDTQYF. This chain connects TRBV5-1 to TRBJ2-3, with D unresolved. Trimming took off 0 bases at V and 4 bases at J, with 9 bases between the two ends. This CDR3 has 14 amino acids. Germline lookup yields CDR1 SGHRS and CDR2 YFSETQ. Variable domain in full (rest from reference TRBV5-1 and TRBJ2-3): KAGVTQTPRYLIKTRGQQVTLSCSPISGHRSVSWYQQTPGQGLQFLFEYFSETQRNKGNFPGRFSGRQFSNSRSEMNVSTLELGDSALYLCASSLAGLSDTQYFGPGTRLTVL.

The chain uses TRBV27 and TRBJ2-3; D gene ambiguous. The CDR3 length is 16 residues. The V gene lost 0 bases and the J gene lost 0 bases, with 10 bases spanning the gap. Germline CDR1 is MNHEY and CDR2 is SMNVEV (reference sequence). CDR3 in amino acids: CASSLSRPTSTDTQYF. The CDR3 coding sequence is TGTGCCAGCAGTTTATCGAGGCCCACTAGCACAGATACGCAGTATTTT.